These 9 T cell receptor beta chains were all obtained from the same sample, sequenced in a study of EBV T-cell therapy then PD-1 blockade in nasopharyngeal carcinoma. This table comes from immunoSEQ multiplex PCR, and its TCRdb copy is limited to in-frame clones, with some not included. The table shows about 22,000 clones, with 65% to 85% occurring only once. Noted treatment: AdE1-LMPpoly-expanded autologous EBV-specific T-cell therapy followed by anti-PD-1 nivolumab. Antigens of these TCRs are unknown. Sample: CD8+ T cells from blood, taken at day -245 from a patient whose treatment included autologous EBV-specific T cells and nivolumab. These receptors were collected from a man aged 40-50 years with nasopharyngeal carcinoma.

The chain couples TRBV28 to TRBJ2-1; perhaps TRBD2 as D (6 bases). V lost 7 bases to trimming and J lost 1 base, with 14 bases between them. CDR1 MDHEN and CDR2 SYDVKM come from the germline V gene. This CDR3 spans 15 amino acids. The CDR3 here is CASTSGDVSYNEQFF. The CDR3 bases are TGTGCCAGCACCTCGGGGGACGTTTCCTACAATGAGCAGTTCTTC.

This clone occurred a few times. J is TRBJ2-7 and V is TRBV7-9; 7 positions agree with TRBD1. The CDR3 contains 17 residues. CDR1 is SEHNR, CDR2 FQNEAQ, per germline (reference sequence). The junction had 18 bases not matched to a gene; V was cut back by 6 bases and J by 4 bases. CDR3 coding DNA: TGTGCCAGCAGAAGCCCGGCCTCCGGGACAGTTGGGTACGAGCAGTACTTC. This gives the protein CASRSPASGTVGYEQYF.

This clone was observed a single time. V gene TRBV7-6 combines with J gene TRBJ2-7, with D perhaps TRBD1 (5 bases). Germline CDR1 is SGHVS and CDR2 is FNYEAQ. The germline V and J ends were trimmed by 1 base and 3 bases, with 19 bases remaining between them. The CDR3 loop spans 17 amino acids. The CDR3: CASSLGGPRQGSYEQYF. The CDR3 bases are TGTGCCAGCAGCTTAGGGGGCCCTAGGCAGGGAAGCTACGAGCAGTACTTC.

V is TRBV4-3 and J is TRBJ2-1, with D hard to call. The CDR3 totals 12 residues. V lost 1 base and J 9 bases, leaving 7 bases between the germline ends. Germline V gives CDR1 LGHNA, CDR2 YSLEER. The CDR3: CASSQGWGEQFF. The CDR3 DNA is TGCGCCAGCAGCCAAGGGTGGGGTGAGCAGTTCTTC.

This sequence joins TRBV4-3 and TRBJ2-7; 9 bases are shared with TRBD2. V lost 3 bases, J lost 3 bases, and 6 bases stayed unmatched. CDR3 length: 15 amino acids. The germline V gene has CDR1 LGHNA and CDR2 YSLEER. CDR3 DNA sequence: TGCGCCAGCAGCCAGGACTCTAGCGGGGTCTACGAGCAGTACTTC. Its protein is CASSQDSSGVYEQYF.

J is TRBJ2-5 and V is TRBV29-1, with 9 bases fitting TRBD1. There are 13 residues in the CDR3. Losses at the gene ends were 2 bases for V and 10 bases for J; bases not matched to a gene: 8. Germline CDR1 SQVTM, CDR2 ANQGSEA. CDR3 bases: TGCAGCGTTGAAACCGGGACAGGGTTAGACCAGTACTTC. Translation: CSVETGTGLDQYF.

This chain uses TRBV7-9 with TRBJ2-7, with D hard to call. Germline V gene data show CDR1 as SEHNR and CDR2 as FQNEAQ (reference sequence). The CDR3 has 12 amino acids. V was pared by 5 bases and J by 5 bases, with 10 bases between. CDR3 nucleotide sequence: TGTGCCAGCAGCCTCCAAGGCCACGAGCAGTACTTC. Residues: CASSLQGHEQYF.

This chain's CDR3 is CASSLASGTGFPYGYTF. The CDR3 bases are TGTGCCAGCAGCTTAGCATCCGGGACAGGGTTCCCCTATGGCTACACCTTC. This chain links TRBV7-6 with TRBJ1-2, with 9 bases aligning to TRBD1. The V gene's germline CDR1 is SGHVS and CDR2 FNYEAQ. CDR3 length: 17 amino acids. Trimming cost V 0 bases and J 4 bases; bases outside gene matches: 9. Full variable domain (missing parts from reference TRBV7-6 and TRBJ1-2): GAGVSQSPRYKVTKRGQDVALRCDPISGHVSLYWYRQALGQGPEFLTYFNYEAQQDKSGLPNDRFSAERPEGSISTLTIQRTEQRDSAMYRCASSLASGTGFPYGYTFGSGTRLTVV.

The CDR3 DNA reads as TGTGCCAGCAGTTTATCGTCGGACCACACAGATACGCAGCATTTT. Protein product: CASSLSSDHTDTQHF. The chain combines TRBV28 with TRBJ2-3; D gene unclear. Gene TRBJ1-5 matches the end of the DNA better, so the J call may be wrong. The CDR3 runs 15 residues. Germline V gene data show CDR1 as MDHEN and CDR2 as SYDVKM.